Each of the 3 T cell receptor beta chains below was sequenced from the same sample in a study of technical replicates of blood from a handful of donors. Sequenced by immunoSEQ multiplex PCR; TCRdb stores in-frame clones only, minus some. In the table there are about 100,000 clones, 85% to 95% of which are singletons. What was sequenced was T cells isolated from PBMCs. All receptors come from a human donor in good health.

A word on this clone: At the DNA level, this CDR3 is encoded by other sequences in the same sample as well. V and J are TRBV29-1 and TRBJ2-1; 7 bases agree with TRBD1. Unmatched junction bases numbered 1, after V lost 4 bases and J lost 1 base. CDR3 length: 13 residues. The germline V gene has CDR1 SQVTM and CDR2 ANQGSEA. This CDR3 reads CSVAGGSYNEQFF. CDR3 coding DNA: TGCAGCGTTGCAGGGGGATCCTACAATGAGCAGTTCTTC.

The chain couples TRBV9 to TRBJ1-4; tentatively, D is TRBD1 (6 bases). This CDR3 has 15 residues. Trimming removed 4 bases from V and 8 bases from J, with 18 bases in between. Germline CDR1 and CDR2: SGDLS and YYNGEE. CDR3 region: CASSSWTAGEEKLFF. CDR3 bases: TGTGCCAGCAGCTCTTGGACAGCGGGGGAAGAAAAACTGTTTTTT.

This chain uses TRBV19 with TRBJ2-5, with 11 bases fitting TRBD2. The CDR3 length is 18 residues. Trimming took 3 bases from V and 8 from J; bases not matched to a gene: 17. Per germline, CDR1 LNHDA and CDR2 SQIVND (reference sequence). This chain's CDR3 is CASSMGLAGGPQLETQYF. The CDR3 DNA sequence: TGTGCCAGTAGTATGGGGCTAGCGGGAGGCCCCCAGCTGGAAACCCAGTACTTC.